This T cell receptor (beta chain) was documented in a study of T cells in Graves' hyperthyroidism and ophthalmopathy. Study-wide context: Any treatment followed the collection of peripheral blood at initial diagnosis.

Germline V CDR1 and CDR2: SGHVS, FQNEAQ. J gave up 5 bases and V 3 bases, and 1 base lay outside the gene matches. The CDR3 loop spans 14 amino acids. There were TCR beta CDR3 regions amplified from RNA transcripts. The HTBI set primed first-round TCR CDR3 RT-PCR. Via MiXCR, TCRdb re-called the multiplex PCR reads, giving one row per CDR3 protein. The data show roughly 380,000 distinct CDR3 sequences, with approximately 15% seen just once and about 10% held by the top ten. Reasons for excluding patients were uncontrolled infection, other autoimmune disease, pregnancy or lactation. 9 to 10 ml fresh peripheral blood yielded the PBMCs. At least ten counts were recorded for this clonotype.

Material for sequencing was blood. The V and J genes are TRBV7-8 and TRBJ1-5, with TRBD1 matching 10 bases. The TCR originated in a woman aged 60-75 years with Graves' hyperthyroidism. The CDR3 coding sequence is TGTGCCAGCAGCTTCGGGACAGGGGATCAGCCCCAGCATTTT. This translates into CASSFGTGDQPQHF.